These 14 T cell receptor beta chains were sequenced from one sample in a study of regulatory T cells in long-lasting Graves disease. Arm-PCR of CDR3 regions with iRepertoire HTBI primers generated TCR beta libraries. Each CDR3 protein gets one entry after TCRdb re-called the multiplex PCR reads with MiXCR. The table shows some 300,000 distinct CDR3 sequences, with 22% occurring only once. Time point meaning: persistent/refractory GD, antithyroid drugs over 5 years with positive TRAb. From PBMCs, RNA was extracted and then used to make the TCR library. The material was peripheral blood mononuclear cells (PBMCs), obtained when the disease was refractory, from a patient treated with antithyroid drugs. Source of these receptors: a female donor with Graves disease.

This clonotype was recorded at least ten times. The chain is built from TRBV20-1 and TRBJ2-7; D is ambiguous. The CDR3 has 13 amino acids. Germline lookup yields CDR1 DFQATT and CDR2 SNEGSKA (reference sequence). The V end was cut by 6 bases, the J end by 3 bases, with 15 bases between. In DNA, the CDR3 is TGCAGTGCAGCCGAACAGCCCGTCTACGAGCAGTACTTC. Protein sequence: CSAAEQPVYEQYF.

The CDR3 DNA reads TGTGCCACCAGTGATAGGAATCATGTTGGAAACATTCAGTACTTC. It is translated as CATSDRNHVGNIQYF. The rearrangement links TRBV24-1 to TRBJ2-4; D is undetermined. Germline V gives CDR1 KGHDR, CDR2 SFDVKD. This CDR3 comprises 15 residues. V lost 3 bases, J lost 6 bases, and 14 bases lay in between.

This clonotype was found many times. J is TRBJ2-2 and V is TRBV11-2, with D maybe TRBD2 (5 bases). The V end was cut by 5 bases, the J end by 1 base, with 11 bases between. This CDR3 spans 15 amino acids. The germline V gene encodes CDR1 SGHAT and CDR2 FQNNGV. The DNA for the CDR3 is TGTGCCAGCAGCACATCCAGCGGGAACACCGGGGAGCTGTTTTTT. Translated, it gives CASSTSSGNTGELFF. The complete variable domain, with remaining parts taken from reference TRBV11-2 and TRBJ2-2, reads EAGVAQSPRYKIIEKRQSVAFWCNPISGHATLYWYQQILGQGPKLLIQFQNNGVVDDSQLPKDRFSAERLKGVDSTLKIQPAKLEDSAVYLCASSTSSGNTGELFFGEGSRLTVL.

V gene TRBV5-1 combines with J gene TRBJ2-7; TRBD1 agrees at 8 bases. Germline assignment: CDR1 SGHRS and CDR2 YFSETQ. The CDR3 loop spans 14 amino acids. J lost 7 bases, V lost 5 bases, and 11 bases had no gene match. This chain's CDR3 is CASRRSGGLGEQYF. As DNA, the CDR3 is TGCGCCAGCAGGAGATCAGGGGGCCTCGGGGAGCAGTACTTC.

The J gene is TRBJ1-2, the V gene TRBV9, with D uncertain. Germline V gene lookup returns CDR1 SGDLS and CDR2 YYNGEE. The CDR3 runs 13 residues. V lost 0 bases to trimming and J lost 2 bases, with 5 bases between them. CDR3 residues: CASSVVANYGYTF. CDR3 in DNA: TGTGCCAGCAGCGTAGTTGCCAACTATGGCTACACCTTC.

There are a few counts of this clonotype. The chain is built from TRBV10-3 and TRBJ1-4; the D is unclear. With 4 bases removed from V and 0 bases from J, the gap between germline ends came to 9 bases. The germline V gene has CDR1 ENHRY and CDR2 SYGVKD. The CDR3 extends over 15 amino acids. DNA for the CDR3: TGTGCCATCAGTGCATCAGACACAACTAATGAAAAACTGTTTTTT. Translated: CAISASDTTNEKLFF.

This clonotype was detected a few times. This rearrangement joins TRBV19 to TRBJ2-2; no reliable D call. With 1 base removed from V and 0 bases from J, the gap between germline ends came to 12 bases. CDR1 and CDR2 (germline): LNHDA, SQIVND (reference sequence). The CDR3 covers 17 residues. The CDR3 reads CASSIVPRATNTGELFF. DNA for the CDR3: TGTGCCAGTAGTATAGTACCACGGGCAACGAACACCGGGGAGCTGTTTTTT.

This chain joins TRBV7-9 and TRBJ2-2; 9 bases line up with TRBD1. V trimming: 3 bases; J trimming: 7 bases; junction bases outside the gene matches: 6. The CDR3 spans 15 residues. Germline lookup yields CDR1 SEHNR and CDR2 FQNEAQ (reference sequence). The DNA of the CDR3 is TGTGCCAGCAGCTTCGGACAGGGGCGGGGCGGGGAGCTGTTTTTT. It codes for CASSFGQGRGGELFF.

As concerns this clonotype: This clone may be a read error of a much larger clone one base away. V gene TRBV12-3 or TRBV12-4 combines with J gene TRBJ1-2, with D possibly TRBD1 on 5 matching bases. CDR3 length equals 14 residues. V was clipped by 2 bases and J by 2 bases, with 9 bases between them. The CDR3 DNA follows: TGTGCCAGCAGTTTAAGTCCAGGGAACTATGGCTACACCTTC. The encoded protein is CASSLSPGNYGYTF.

This chain joins TRBV6-1 and TRBJ2-5; no definite D call. V was trimmed by 4 bases and J by 5 bases, leaving 11 bases between them. In germline, CDR1 is MNHNS, CDR2 SASEGT. The CDR3 totals 13 residues. The CDR3, as DNA: TGTGCCAGCAGTGGTATCGCGTCGGAGACCCAGTACTTC. It encodes CASSGIASETQYF.

This clonotype was recorded many times. The chain links TRBV6-5 to TRBJ2-7, with 10 positions matching TRBD1. The CDR3 covers 14 residues. The V and J ends lost 6 bases and 5 bases, in that order; junction bases with no gene match: 7. The germline gives CDR1 MNHEY, CDR2 SVGAGI. The CDR3 protein is CASSYRDRGDEQYF. In DNA, the CDR3 is TGTGCCAGCAGCTACCGGGACAGGGGCGACGAGCAGTACTTC.

This clonotype showed up many times. The chain employs TRBV27 and TRBJ2-2; no reliable D call. Germline CDR1 reads MNHEY; CDR2 reads SMNVEV (reference sequence). Trimming pared 3 bases from V and 6 bases from J, leaving 8 bases between. The CDR3 is made up of 13 amino acids. For the CDR3, the DNA is TGTGCCAGCAGTTTTGACTCGGCCGGGGAGCTGTTTTTT. It yields the protein CASSFDSAGELFF.

This clonotype was recorded many times. The chain joins TRBV28 to TRBJ2-5; 7 positions agree with TRBD1. The CDR3 covers 14 residues. Trimming took 4 bases from V and 2 from J; bases not matched to a gene: 4. Germline lookup yields CDR1 MDHEN and CDR2 SYDVKM. The chain's CDR3 is CASSSGQQQETQYF. The CDR3 DNA reads as TGTGCCAGCAGTTCGGGACAGCAACAAGAGACCCAGTACTTC.

This clonotype was picked up many times. The chain joins TRBV11-2 to TRBJ2-5; TRBD1 aligns across 7 bases. Trimming took 5 bases from V and 4 from J; bases not matched to a gene: 10. The CDR3 sequence is 15 residues long. CDR1 is SGHAT, CDR2 FQNNGV, per germline. CDR3 nucleotides: TGTGCCAGCAGCATAGCTAGGACAGGAGGAGAGACCCAGTACTTC. It specifies CASSIARTGGETQYF.